These 2 T cell receptor beta chains share one sample of origin, sequenced in a study of blood T cell repertoires in COVID-19. Method: immunoSEQ multiplex PCR; TCRdb's copy keeps in-frame clones and lacks some. This table has more than 85,000 clones, about 88% appearing once. What was sequenced was peripheral blood. The receptors derive from a woman at least 80 years old with acute or convalescent COVID-19.

V is TRBV28 and J is TRBJ2-1, with 12 nucleotides matching TRBD2. Germline-derived CDR1 and CDR2 are MDHEN and SYDVKM. The CDR3 is made up of 17 amino acids. After removal of 6 bases from V and 6 bases from J, the junction contained 12 bases not matched to a gene. CDR3 sequence reads: CASRTRTSGNRFNEQFF. CDR3 bases: TGTGCCAGCAGAACACGGACTAGCGGGAATCGTTTCAATGAGCAGTTCTTC.

The V and J genes are TRBV24-1 and TRBJ1-1, with D perhaps matching TRBD1 (6 bases). There are 16 residues in the CDR3. V lost 0 bases and J lost 1, with 11 bases in between. Germline CDR1 and CDR2: KGHDR and SFDVKD. The DNA of the CDR3 is TGTGCCACCAGTGATTTGCCCACAGGGAAGAACACTGAAGCTTTCTTT. Its translation: CATSDLPTGKNTEAFF.